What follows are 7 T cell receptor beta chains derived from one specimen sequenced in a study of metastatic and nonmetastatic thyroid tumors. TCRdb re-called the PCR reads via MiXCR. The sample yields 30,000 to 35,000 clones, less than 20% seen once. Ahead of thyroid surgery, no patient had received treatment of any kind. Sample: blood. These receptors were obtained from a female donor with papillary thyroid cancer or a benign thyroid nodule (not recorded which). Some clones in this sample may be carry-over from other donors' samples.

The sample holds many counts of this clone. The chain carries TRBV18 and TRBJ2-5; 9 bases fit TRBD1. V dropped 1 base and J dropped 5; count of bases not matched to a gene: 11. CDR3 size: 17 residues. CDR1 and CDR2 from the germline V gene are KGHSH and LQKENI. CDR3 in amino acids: CASSPLGQGFVGETQYF. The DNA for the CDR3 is TGTGCCAGCTCACCACTGGGACAGGGATTTGTGGGGGAGACCCAGTACTTC.

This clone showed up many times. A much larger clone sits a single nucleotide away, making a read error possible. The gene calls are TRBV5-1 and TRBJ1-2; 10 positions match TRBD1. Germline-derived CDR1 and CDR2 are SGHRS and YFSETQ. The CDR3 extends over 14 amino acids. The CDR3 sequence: CASGLTGGAVGYTF. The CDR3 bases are TGCGCCAGCGGCTTGACAGGGGGCGCGGTTGGCTACACCTTC.

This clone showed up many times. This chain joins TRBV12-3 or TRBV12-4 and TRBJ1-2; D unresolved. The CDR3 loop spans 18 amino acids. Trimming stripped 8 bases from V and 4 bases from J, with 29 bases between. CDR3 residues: CASCPSQIAIATFYGYTF. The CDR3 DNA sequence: TGTGCCAGCTGCCCTTCCCAGATAGCTATTGCAACCTTCTATGGCTACACCTTC.

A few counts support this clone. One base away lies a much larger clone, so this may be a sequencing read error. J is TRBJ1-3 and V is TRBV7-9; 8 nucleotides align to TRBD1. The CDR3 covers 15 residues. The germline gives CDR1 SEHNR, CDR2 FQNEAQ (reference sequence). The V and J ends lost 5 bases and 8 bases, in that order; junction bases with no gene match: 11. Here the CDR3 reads CASSPPRGQGDTIYF. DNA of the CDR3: TGTGCCAGCAGCCCCCCCAGGGGGCAAGGAGACACCATATATTTT. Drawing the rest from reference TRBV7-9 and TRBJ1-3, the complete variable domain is DTGVSQNPRHKITKRGQNVTFRCDPISEHNRLYWYRQTLGQGPEFLTYFQNEAQLEKSRLLSDRFSAERPKGSFSTLEIQRTEQGDSAMYLCASSPPRGQGDTIYFGEGSWLTVV.

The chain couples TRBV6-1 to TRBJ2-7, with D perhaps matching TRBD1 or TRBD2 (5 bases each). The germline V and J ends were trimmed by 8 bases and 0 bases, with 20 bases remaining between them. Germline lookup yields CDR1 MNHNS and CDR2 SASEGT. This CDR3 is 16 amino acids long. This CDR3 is CASGGHGESSSYEQYF. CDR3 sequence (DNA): TGTGCCAGCGGAGGACATGGGGAAAGTTCCTCCTACGAGCAGTACTTC.

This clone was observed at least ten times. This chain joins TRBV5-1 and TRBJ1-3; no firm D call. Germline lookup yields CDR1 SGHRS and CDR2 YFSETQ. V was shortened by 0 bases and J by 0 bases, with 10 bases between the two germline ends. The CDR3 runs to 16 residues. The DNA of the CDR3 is TGCGCCAGCAGCTTGGTCGTAGGCCTCTCTGGAAACACCATATATTTT. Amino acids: CASSLVVGLSGNTIYF.

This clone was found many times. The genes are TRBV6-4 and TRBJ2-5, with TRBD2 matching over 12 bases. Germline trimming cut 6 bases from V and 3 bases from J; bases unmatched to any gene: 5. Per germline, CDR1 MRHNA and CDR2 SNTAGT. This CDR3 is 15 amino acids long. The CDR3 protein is CASRLRLAGEETQYF. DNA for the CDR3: TGTGCCAGCAGACTCCGACTAGCGGGAGAAGAGACCCAGTACTTC.